In terms of frequency, the clone carrying this T cell receptor beta chain is medium-sized. This record comes from a study of T cell clusters in autoimmune cytopenias. Germline loops: CDR1 LNHDA, CDR2 SQIVND (reference sequence). This CDR3 spans 16 amino acids. TRB was amplified from 250 ng of peripheral blood genomic DNA per sample. Multiplex touch-down PCR amplified TRB using TRB-A and TRB-B pools in one tube. No DNA is given; TCRdb re-called the multiplex PCR reads and lists each CDR3 protein once. The sample has several thousand distinct CDR3 sequences, and its top ten clones hold approximately 4.5%. These data were also reused for a study on T cell repertoires in aging, cancer and after chemotherapy. According to that study: Median generation probability rose over the chemotherapy interval in each cancer cohort, suggesting rebound thymic output. The repertoire data cannot show anything about immunological memory following chemotherapy.

Sample: peripheral blood. The receptor was derived from a human donor in good health. This sequence joins TRBV19 and TRBJ1-6. The CDR3 loop is CASMRRPSSYNSPLHF.